The entry below describes one T cell receptor (beta chain). The antigen is unknown. The study ran its PCR with 60 Vbeta and 13 Jbeta primers. Measured with immunoSEQ multiplex PCR; TCRdb has only the in-frame clones, and not every one. This repertoire includes 100,000 to 150,000 clones. These data belong to a study of cytomegalovirus exposure and HLA in healthy donors. This CDR3 is built from 14 residues. V was clipped by 5 bases and J by 1 base, with 9 bases between them. CDR1 is MNHNS and CDR2 is SASEGT in the germline V gene. Study-wide findings and caveats: Follow-up analysis found HLA locus-dependent TCR association rates, highest for DRB1 and lowest for HLA-C. When the data were analyzed later, several of the most significant clusters appeared to be linked to common viral pathogens.

The sample consisted of PBMCs. This chain links TRBV6-1 with TRBJ1-3; unclear D gene. This sequence was found in a man in his forties in good health and CMV-seronegative. CDR3 protein: CASSPGGSGNTIYF. The CDR3 nucleotides are TGTGCCAGCAGTCCCGGAGGTTCTGGAAACACCATATATTTT.